Ten or more counts support the clone carrying this TCR beta chain. From blood, roughly 220-550 ng of genomic DNA served as TRB template. The data were taken from a study of T and B cells in COVID-19 patients. BIOMED2 TRB-A/B primer pools were used in multiplex TRB PCR. Using its own MiXCR run on the multiplex PCR reads, TCRdb lists one record per CDR3 protein. Among about 17,000 distinct CDR3 sequences listed, 28% were seen once. The ends lost 5 bases at V and 5 bases at J; junction bases unmatched: 11. The CDR3 spans 15 residues. Germline V gene sequence: CDR1 MNHEY, CDR2 SVGAGI. The sequence was obtained from a human donor who had recovered from COVID-19. Sequencing was done on a sample of blood. This chain connects TRBV6-5 to TRBJ2-7; TRBD2 matches 8 bases. CDR3 region: CASSTPSGGSDEQYF. The CDR3, as DNA: TGTGCCAGCAGTACCCCCAGCGGGGGTTCTGACGAGCAGTACTTC.